This is a list of T cell receptor beta chains from one sample in a study of blood T cell repertoires in COVID-19. Generated by immunoSEQ multiplex PCR, the TCRdb table keeps only in-frame clones and is missing some. The data hold more than 100,000 clones, with about 85% observed a single time. Sequenced: peripheral blood. These receptors were collected from a man older than 75 with acute or convalescent COVID-19. The CDR3 runs from the conserved cysteine through the conserved F or W. A D gene is named only where the DNA matches it firmly. The size entry is marked missing in some rows and otherwise reads once, few, many or a size class.

TRBJ2-2 | TRBD1 | . | TRBV19 | TGTGCCAGTAAGAAAGGGACAGGGCCTTACGGGGAGCTGTTTTTT | CASKKGTGPYGELFF
TRBJ2-1 | TRBD2 | . | TRBV25-1 | TGTGCCAGCAGTGACAGCGGGAGTTCCAATGAGCAGTTCTTC | CASSDSGSSNEQFF
TRBJ2-3 | TRBD2 | . | TRBV5-1 | TGCGCCAGCAGCCCGGCGGGACTAGCGGGAAAAATCACTAGCACAGATACGCAGTATTTT | CASSPAGLAGKITSTDTQYF
TRBJ1-2 | TRBD1 | . | TRBV7-8 | TGTGCCAGCAGCTCCTCAGACAGGGACTATGGCTACACCTTC | CASSSSDRDYGYTF
TRBJ1-1 | TRBD1 | . | TRBV7-2 | TGTGCCAGCAGCTTTAGAATACAGGGGAGATCTTTTAGCACTGAAGCTTTCTTT | CASSFRIQGRSFSTEAFF
TRBJ2-7 | . | . | TRBV24-1 | TGTGCCACCAGTGATTTGCTCGAGCAGTACTTC | CATSDLLEQYF
TRBJ1-5 | TRBD1 | few | TRBV5-1 | TGCGCCAGCAGCTTGGGACAGGGAGCGAGCAATCAGCCCCAGCATTTT | CASSLGQGASNQPQHF
TRBJ2-5 | TRBD1 | . | TRBV5-1 | TGCGCCAGCAGCTTAACGGGGACAGGGGAAGAGACCCAGTACTTC | CASSLTGTGEETQYF
TRBJ2-2 | TRBD2 | . | TRBV5-1 | TGCGCCAGCAGCCCTAGGGGCGGGAGGACGAACGGGGAGCTGTTTTTT | CASSPRGGRTNGELFF
TRBJ1-2 | TRBD1 | once | TRBV19 | TGTGCCAGTACAGGGACAGGGGGTTCCTCAAAGTATGGCTACACCTTC | CASTGTGGSSKYGYTF
TRBJ2-1 | TRBD2 | . | TRBV30 | TGTGCCTGGAGTCCGGGACTAGCGGGGGGAGGTGAGCAGTTCTTC | CAWSPGLAGGGEQFF
TRBJ1-5 | . | . | TRBV2 | TGTGCCAGCAGTGAAGCGGAGGGAGGACAGCCCCAGCATTTT | CASSEAEGGQPQHF
TRBJ1-4 | TRBD1 | . | TRBV19 | TGTGCCAGTAGTATTGGACAGGGGATGACTGAAAAACTGTTTTTT | CASSIGQGMTEKLFF
TRBJ1-5 | . | . | TRBV10-3 | TGTGCCATCAGTGAAGGGCTCGGGGAAATTCAGCCCCAGCATTTT | CAISEGLGEIQPQHF
TRBJ2-7 | . | . | TRBV11-1 | TGTGCCAGCAGCTTAGGAGACGGGATCTACGAGCAGTACTTC | CASSLGDGIYEQYF
TRBJ2-1 | . | . | TRBV18 | TGTGCCAGCTCACTCTCACAGAACCCCTACAATGAGCAGTTCTTC | CASSLSQNPYNEQFF
TRBJ1-3 | . | once | TRBV29-1 | TGCAGCGTTGGGGCGTTCTCTGGAAACACCATATATTTT | CSVGAFSGNTIYF
TRBJ1-5 | . | . | TRBV28 | TGTGCCAGCAGTTTCGGAGGGCTTCAGCCCCAGCATTTT | CASSFGGLQPQHF
TRBJ2-1 | . | few | TRBV4-3 | TGCGCCAGCAGCTTAGCGTCCAAGGGGGACAATGAGCAGTTCTTC | CASSLASKGDNEQFF
TRBJ2-7 | . | . | TRBV12-3/TRBV12-4 | TGTGCCAGCAGGCGTTCCTACGAGCAGTACTTC | CASRRSYEQYF
TRBJ1-3 | . | . | TRBV28 | TGTGCCAGCATTGCACAGGGCTCTGGAAACACCATATATTTT | CASIAQGSGNTIYF
TRBJ2-2 | TRBD1 | few | TRBV6-2/TRBV6-3 | TGTGCCAGCAGTTATTGGACAGGGGCGAACACCGGGGAGCTGTTTTTT | CASSYWTGANTGELFF
TRBJ1-2 | TRBD1 | . | TRBV3-1/TRBV3-2 | TGTGCCAGCAGCCCGACAGGGGGGAACTATGGCTACACCTTC | CASSPTGGNYGYTF
TRBJ2-7 | . | few | TRBV5-1 | TGCGCCAGCAGCTTGACCGGCGGACACTACGAGCAGTACTTC | CASSLTGGHYEQYF
TRBJ1-5 | TRBD1 | once | TRBV7-9 | TGTGCCAGCAGCTCCTGGACAGGGCGAAGCAATCAGCCCCAGCATTTT | CASSSWTGRSNQPQHF
TRBJ1-4 | TRBD1 | . | TRBV30 | TGTGCCTGGAGGGAGAGGACAGGGAGAAATGAAAAACTGTTTTTT | CAWRERTGRNEKLFF
TRBJ1-2 | . | . | TRBV5-1 | TGCGCCAGCAGCTTGCGGACGGACACCCGACCGAACTATGGCTACACCTTC | CASSLRTDTRPNYGYTF
TRBJ1-3 | . | . | TRBV6-5 | TGTGCCAGCAGTCCTCGGGGGGGAAACACCATATATTTT | CASSPRGGNTIYF
TRBJ2-7 | . | . | TRBV11-2 | TGTGCCAGCAGCTTAGATCCGGGCGACAGGCCAGGTTGGATCGACGAGCAGTACTTC | CASSLDPGDRPGWIDEQYF
TRBJ1-6 | . | . | TRBV30 | TGTGCCTGGATGGGGGGACCCTCGGGGGATTCACCCCTCCACTTT | CAWMGGPSGDSPLHF
TRBJ2-1 | TRBD2 | once | TRBV6-5 | TGTGCCAGCAGTTACTCCACTAGCGGGAATGAGCAGTTCTTC | CASSYSTSGNEQFF
TRBJ1-5 | . | . | TRBV2 | TGTGCCGGGACGAGGGAGGAGGGTCAGCCCCAGCATTTT | CAGTREEGQPQHF
TRBJ2-5 | TRBD2 | . | TRBV7-8 | TGTGCCAGTATACTAGCGGGAGTTATAGAGACCCAGTACTTC | CASILAGVIETQYF
TRBJ2-2 | . | . | TRBV29-1 | TGCAGCGCAGCTGGCGGAAATGCGAACACCGGGGAGCTGTTTTTT | CSAAGGNANTGELFF
TRBJ2-2 | TRBD1 | . | TRBV7-3 | TGTGCCAGCAGCCCCCAGGGGGCGGTCAACACCGGGGAGCTGTTTTTT | CASSPQGAVNTGELFF
TRBJ1-3 | . | . | TRBV19 | TGTGCCAGTAGGGACATGGGGACTGGAAACACCATATATTTT | CASRDMGTGNTIYF
TRBJ2-5 | . | . | TRBV9 | TGTGCCAGCAGCCGTAGCGGAGCAAAAGAGACCCAGTACTTC | CASSRSGAKETQYF